This T cell receptor beta chain derives from a study of shared clonotypes between healthy human individuals. Produced via immunoSEQ multiplex PCR; TCRdb's table is partial and in-frame only. The table has approximately 2,300,000 clones, about 90% seen once. The CD4+ fraction was divided into a CD45RA+ naive subset and a CD45RA-negative memory subset. This clone appeared a single time. The clonotype originates from a man aged 18 to 30 in good health. Some clones in this sample may be carry-over from other donors' samples. The sequencing input was naive CD4+ T cells from PBMCs. Regarding subset: CD45RA+ positively selected.

CDR3 loop: CASSFRSSRGAFF. The CDR3 nucleotides are TGTGCCAGCAGTTTCCGTTCAAGTAGGGGGGCTTTCTTT. The gene calls are TRBV28 and TRBJ1-1; a possible D gene is TRBD1 (6 bases). V was pared by 3 bases and J by 11 bases, with 16 bases between. The CDR3 covers 13 residues. The germline V gene has CDR1 MDHEN and CDR2 SYDVKM.